This T cell receptor (beta chain) is drawn from a study of OX40 agonist ivuxolimab in advanced cancers. Background on the whole study: Ivuxolimab was a fully human IgG2 agonistic monoclonal antibody targeting the costimulatory receptor OX40 (CD134). The dose-escalation cohort was 82.7% male with a mean age of about 60 years, ranging from roughly 20 to 80. Intravenous ivuxolimab was administered to patients every 2 weeks at six dose levels: 0.01, 0.1, 0.3, 1.5, 3 and 10 mg/kg. The paper covers the monotherapy dose-escalation part of the phase I ivuxolimab trial, which included N of about 50 patients. Partial responses occurred in three dose-escalation patients: two with cutaneous melanoma and one with hepatocellular carcinoma. The purpose of peripheral TCRbeta sequencing was to test whether ivuxolimab changed TCR sequence diversity and led to clonal T-cell expansion. Patients were allowed to have had prior anti-PD-1, anti-PD-L1 or anti-CTLA-4 therapy, and roughly 40% of the dose-escalation patients had been treated with checkpoint inhibitors. Of the roughly 54 patients in dose escalation, 19 had hepatocellular carcinoma, some 15 had melanoma, 9 had renal cell carcinoma and 9 had head and neck cancer. What the work shows at the level of the full study, not this receptor alone: After ivuxolimab, more expanded clones were found on average in CD8+ T cells than in CD4+ T cells. Low levels of normalized T-cell clonal expansion were also seen in some nonresponding patients. Antigen specificity was not determined for the clonally expanded peripheral T cells. Clonal expansion of both CD4+ and CD8+ blood T cells was observed from baseline to week 6 at doses 0.1 to 3.0 mg/kg. In partial responders in the 0.1-3.0 mg/kg groups, normalized peripheral clonal expansion was found to be among the lowest, especially among CD8+ T cells.

The germline V gene gives CDR1 as SGDLS and CDR2 as YYNGEE. The CDR3, cysteine through phenylalanine, is 14 amino acids long. Only the CDR3 DNA is retained, 42 bases long and in frame from the first base. A note on this clone: The antigen it binds to is not known. The junction and the germline gene differ at one end; a read error may be behind it. Other DNA sequences within the sample encode an identical CDR3.

The trial excluded patients who had a history of autoimmune disease or were on systemic immunosuppression. Peripheral blood for TCR sequencing was drawn from every dose cohort at baseline, at cycle 4 day 1 and at cycle 7 day 1. Samples came from an open-label, multicenter, first-in-human phase I dose-escalation trial of ivuxolimab. Adults with locally advanced or metastatic head and neck squamous cell, hepatocellular, melanoma or renal cell carcinoma were enrolled in the trial. CD4+ and CD8+ T cells were sorted separately from peripheral blood before TCR sequencing. Genomic DNA was isolated from the sorted cells so that the TCRbeta CDR3 region could be sequenced. The immunoSEQ Assay was used for sequencing of TCRbeta CDR3 regions. TCRdb obtained this table from immuneACCESS and retained in-frame rearrangements with V and J assigned. These tables miss some clones; where compared with another copy, unresolved V genes account for less than half of the shortfall, and the remainder is unexplained. This sample gives around 72,000 clones in total; about 84% of them show up just once. About 5% of the sample is in the top ten clones.

Here the chain combines TRBV9 and TRBJ1-1, and TRBD1 aligns with 12 junction nucleotides. The specimen comprised CD4+ or CD8+ T cells sorted from blood, sampled in a trial of the OX40 agonist ivuxolimab. The origin of this receptor is an adult with an advanced solid tumor such as melanoma, head and neck, liver or kidney cancer. At the DNA level, the sequence is TGTGCCAGCAGCCAGGGACAGGGGGCGCCTGAAGCCTTCTTT. Translated, it gives CASSQGQGAPEAFF.